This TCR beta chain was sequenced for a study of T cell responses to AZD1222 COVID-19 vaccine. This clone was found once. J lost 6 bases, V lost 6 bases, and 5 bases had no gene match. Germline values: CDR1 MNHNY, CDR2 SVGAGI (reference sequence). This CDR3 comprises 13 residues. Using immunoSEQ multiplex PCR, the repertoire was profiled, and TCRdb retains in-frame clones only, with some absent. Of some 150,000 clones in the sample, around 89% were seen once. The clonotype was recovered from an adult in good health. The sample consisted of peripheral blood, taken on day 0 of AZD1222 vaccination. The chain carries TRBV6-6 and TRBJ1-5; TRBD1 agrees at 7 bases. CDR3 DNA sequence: TGTGCCAGCAGCTTTGACAGGGCTCAGCCCCAGCATTTT. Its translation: CASSFDRAQPQHF.